What follows are 30 T cell receptor beta chains derived from one specimen sequenced in a study of blood T cell repertoires in COVID-19. Method: immunoSEQ multiplex PCR; TCRdb's copy keeps in-frame clones and lacks some. The repertoire consists of roughly 430,000 clones, with about 88% occurring once and the leading ten covering about 1.4%. The specimen sequenced was PBMCs or T cells enriched from blood (not recorded which). Receptors were obtained from a woman under 30 who had been exposed to COVID-19.

The chain joins TRBV20-1 to TRBJ2-7; possibly TRBD1 for D (5 bases). This CDR3 spans 14 amino acids. Germline assignment: CDR1 DFQATT and CDR2 SNEGSKA (reference sequence). Trimming pared 3 bases from V and 3 bases from J, leaving 15 bases between. CDR3 residues: CSASRGSGDYEQYF. The CDR3 bases are TGCAGTGCTAGTAGGGGCTCTGGGGACTACGAGCAGTACTTC.

For this clone: Distinct nucleotide sequences in the sample also encode this CDR3. The V and J genes are TRBV7-9 and TRBJ2-3; D unresolved. Germline values: CDR1 SEHNR, CDR2 FQNEAQ (reference sequence). The CDR3 spans 14 residues. Trimming removed 0 bases from V and 0 bases from J, with 4 bases in between. CDR3: CASSLAISTDTQYF. As DNA, the CDR3 is TGTGCCAGCAGCTTAGCCATCAGCACAGATACGCAGTATTTT.

The table lists this clone with a count of one. The rearrangement joins TRBV3-1 (or the pseudogene TRBV3-2) to TRBJ2-2, with 14 bases lining up with TRBD2. Losses at the gene ends were 1 base for V and 6 bases for J; bases not matched to a gene: 4. Germline CDR1 LGHDT, CDR2 YNNKEL (reference sequence). The CDR3 contains 17 residues. The CDR3 bases are TGTGCCAGCAGCCAAGCGGGACTAGCGGGAGTAGCCGGGGAGCTGTTTTTT. Its protein product is CASSQAGLAGVAGELFF.

The chain recombines TRBV2 with TRBJ2-7, with no clear D. V was shortened by 4 bases and J by 3 bases, with 7 bases between the two germline ends. The CDR3 runs 12 residues. Looked up from germline, CDR1 is SNHLY and CDR2 is FYNNEI. CDR3 nucleotides: TGTGCCAGCAGTGTTCCCAACTACGAGCAGTACTTC. Translation: CASSVPNYEQYF.

V is TRBV6-4 and J is TRBJ2-3; D gene unclear. This CDR3 has 13 residues. Germline V gene sequence: CDR1 MRHNA, CDR2 SNTAGT. V dropped 3 bases and J dropped 8 bases, with 12 bases sitting between them. The CDR3 is CASSESFQSTQYF. The CDR3 DNA sequence: TGTGCCAGCAGTGAGTCCTTCCAGTCTACGCAGTATTTT.

The rearrangement links TRBV9 to TRBJ1-3; TRBD1 matches 7 bases. The CDR3 spans 17 residues. Germline trimming cut 0 bases from V and 1 base from J; bases unmatched to any gene: 7. The germline V gene encodes CDR1 SGDLS and CDR2 YYNGEE. The CDR3 region has the DNA TGTGCCAGCAGCGTAGGGGACAGAGCAACATCTGGAAACACCATATATTTT. Its protein product is CASSVGDRATSGNTIYF.

The V call is TRBV7-6, the J call TRBJ2-2; 10 nucleotides agree with TRBD2. The CDR3 has 17 residues. V shed 1 base and J 6 bases; nucleotides not matched to a gene: 8. Germline lookup yields CDR1 SGHVS and CDR2 FNYEAQ. As DNA, the CDR3 is TGTGCCAGCAGCTTAGGCGCTCTAGCGGGGGTAGCCGGGGAGCTGTTTTTT. Its protein product is CASSLGALAGVAGELFF.

This clone was observed once. This chain uses TRBV9 with TRBJ1-4, with 7 positions matching TRBD1. Germline CDR1 is SGDLS and CDR2 is YYNGEE. Trimming cost V 3 bases and J 5 bases; bases outside gene matches: 13. This CDR3 has 17 amino acids. The CDR3 loop is CASSEGGVGTVNEKLFF. The CDR3 DNA sequence: TGTGCCAGCAGCGAGGGGGGCGTCGGGACAGTGAATGAAAAACTGTTTTTT.

V gene TRBV7-9 combines with J gene TRBJ1-1; TRBD1 aligns across 9 bases. This CDR3 region has 15 residues. V gave up 5 bases and J gave up 3 bases; unmatched junction bases: 7. Germline V gives CDR1 SEHNR, CDR2 FQNEAQ (reference sequence). CDR3 loop: CASSPPRTGDTEAFF. DNA for the CDR3: TGTGCCAGCAGCCCACCTCGGACAGGGGACACTGAAGCTTTCTTT.

V is TRBV5-1 and J is TRBJ1-6, with D tentatively TRBD1 (6 bases). Germline lookup yields CDR1 SGHRS and CDR2 YFSETQ. The CDR3 extends over 15 amino acids. V was cut by 0 bases and J by 4 bases, with 8 bases left in between. CDR3 amino acids: CASSLGGPYNSPLHF. The DNA of the CDR3 is TGCGCCAGCAGCTTGGGGGGGCCTTATAATTCACCCCTCCACTTT.

This chain uses TRBV29-1 with TRBJ1-5, with a weak D call TRBD1 (5 bases). Germline loops: CDR1 SQVTM, CDR2 ANQGSEA. Trimming shortened V by 5 bases and J by 2 bases, and 19 bases separated the two germline ends. There are 16 residues in the CDR3. The CDR3 DNA reads TGCAGCGTTCGAGTGGGGTCAGGGTTGGGCAATCAGCCCCAGCATTTT. Translating gives CSVRVGSGLGNQPQHF.

The table lists this clone with a count of one. The V gene is TRBV28, the J gene TRBJ2-7; TRBD1 matches at 9 bases. CDR1 and CDR2 (germline): MDHEN, SYDVKM. The CDR3 runs 13 residues. Trimming cost V 7 bases and J 2 bases; bases outside gene matches: 3. The DNA of the CDR3 is TGTGCCAGCACAAGACAGGGGGCCTACGAGCAGTACTTC. Amino acid sequence: CASTRQGAYEQYF.

A remark on this clone: Other DNA sequences within the sample encode an identical CDR3. The chain carries TRBV30 and TRBJ1-2; D not certain. V was cut by 2 bases and J by 2 bases, with 9 bases left in between. This CDR3 is 13 amino acids long. The V gene's germline CDR1 is GTSNPN and CDR2 SVGIG (reference sequence). CDR3 DNA: TGTGCCTGGAGTCCCGGGGTGAACTATGGCTACACCTTC. It encodes CAWSPGVNYGYTF.

This clone has just one count. The chain carries TRBV19 and TRBJ2-7, with 7 bases identical to TRBD1. The germline CDR1 and CDR2 sequences are LNHDA and SQIVND (reference sequence). The CDR3 runs 14 residues. The V and J ends lost 7 bases and 5 bases, in that order; junction bases with no gene match: 11. CDR3 DNA sequence: TGTGCCAGTAACGGTGCCAGGGGGTCCCACGAGCAGTACTTC. Residues: CASNGARGSHEQYF.

V is TRBV18 and J is TRBJ1-1, with a weak D call TRBD1 (6 bases). The CDR3 sequence is 15 residues long. The V gene lost 6 bases and the J gene lost 6 bases, with 20 bases spanning the gap. The germline V gene has CDR1 KGHSH and CDR2 LQKENI. CDR3 in amino acids: CASSKSSGVGAEAFF. The CDR3 DNA sequence: TGTGCCAGCTCCAAGTCGTCAGGGGTCGGCGCTGAAGCTTTCTTT.

The rearrangement joins TRBV19 to TRBJ2-3, with 8 bases that match TRBD1. The germline V gene has CDR1 LNHDA and CDR2 SQIVND (reference sequence). J was trimmed by 3 bases and V by 5 bases; bases with no gene match: 4. The CDR3 runs 14 residues. This CDR3 is CASSRDRTTDTQYF. CDR3 sequence (DNA): TGTGCCAGTAGTCGGGACAGGACAACAGATACGCAGTATTTT. The full variable domain, in which reference TRBV19 and TRBJ2-3 provide the parts outside the CDR3, is DGGITQSPKYLFRKEGQNVTLSCEQNLNHDAMYWYRQDPGQGLRLIYYSQIVNDFQKGDIAEGYSVSREKKESFPLTVTSAQKNPTAFYLCASSRDRTTDTQYFGPGTRLTVL.

The chain has TRBV11-2 and TRBJ2-6; D is ambiguous. Looked up from germline, CDR1 is SGHAT and CDR2 is FQNNGV. The V gene lost 4 bases and the J gene lost 0 bases, with 7 bases spanning the gap. The CDR3 spans 15 residues. DNA of the CDR3: TGTGCCAGCAGCTCCCCGGGCTCTGGGGCCAACGTCCTGACTTTC. The encoded protein is CASSSPGSGANVLTF. Using reference TRBV11-2 and TRBJ2-6 for the parts outside the CDR3, the full variable domain is EAGVAQSPRYKIIEKRQSVAFWCNPISGHATLYWYQQILGQGPKLLIQFQNNGVVDDSQLPKDRFSAERLKGVDSTLKIQPAKLEDSAVYLCASSSPGSGANVLTFGAGSRLTVL.

The chain combines TRBV27 with TRBJ2-1, with TRBD1 matching over 7 bases. V lost 4 bases to trimming and J lost 3 bases; unmatched junction nucleotides: 9. The CDR3 runs to 16 residues. Germline CDR1 and CDR2: MNHEY and SMNVEV (reference sequence). CDR3 loop: CASSSLGTERYNEQFF. The CDR3 DNA is TGTGCCAGCAGTTCCCTCGGGACAGAACGCTACAATGAGCAGTTCTTC.

V usage is TRBV15 and J usage is TRBJ2-7; 9 bases map to TRBD1. This CDR3 spans 15 amino acids. The germline V gene encodes CDR1 LNHNV and CDR2 YYDKDF (reference sequence). Trimming removed 4 bases from V and 2 bases from J; junction bases left unmatched: 6. This chain's CDR3 is CATSKPGQGTYEQYF. In DNA, the CDR3 is TGTGCCACCAGCAAGCCGGGACAGGGTACCTACGAGCAGTACTTC.

Details on this clone: Other DNA sequences from this sample encode an identical CDR3 as well. J is TRBJ2-7 and V is TRBV5-6; 11 positions agree with TRBD1. V was clipped by 3 bases and J by 2 bases; unmatched bases: 4. The CDR3 runs 15 residues. Germline-derived CDR1 and CDR2 are SGHDT and YYEEEE. The chain's CDR3 is CASSYGTGGTYEQYF. In nucleotides, the CDR3 is TGTGCCAGCAGCTACGGGACAGGGGGAACCTACGAGCAGTACTTC.

This chain links TRBV2 with TRBJ2-1, with D perhaps matching TRBD1 (7 bases). The germline V and J ends were trimmed by 6 bases and 6 bases, with 15 bases remaining between them. The CDR3 is 14 amino acids. Per germline, CDR1 SNHLY and CDR2 FYNNEI. CDR3 sequence (DNA): TGTGCCAGCAGGACGACAGGGAGGCCCAATGAGCAGTTCTTC. As protein: CASRTTGRPNEQFF. The full variable domain, rest sourced from reference TRBV2 and TRBJ2-1, is EPEVTQTPSHQVTQMGQEVILRCVPISNHLYFYWYRQILGQKVEFLVSFYNNEISEKSEIFDDQFSVERPDGSNFTLKIRSTKLEDSAMYFCASRTTGRPNEQFFGPGTRLTVL.

The V and J genes are TRBV19 and TRBJ1-2; the match to TRBD1 covers 10 bases. Trimming cost V 3 bases and J 6 bases; bases outside gene matches: 1. The germline CDR1 and CDR2 sequences are LNHDA and SQIVND (reference sequence). The CDR3 is 13 residues long. Written as DNA, the CDR3 is TGTGCCAGTAGTATGACAGGGGGCGATGGCTACACCTTC. Translating it yields CASSMTGGDGYTF.

This clone was observed a single time. The chain couples TRBV9 to TRBJ2-1; D is unclear. The germline CDR1 and CDR2 sequences are SGDLS and YYNGEE. Trimming cost V 0 bases and J 10 bases, with 11 bases left between them. The CDR3 covers 13 residues. The CDR3 reads CASSVVWYGEQFF. The CDR3, as DNA: TGTGCCAGCAGCGTAGTTTGGTATGGCGAGCAGTTCTTC.

This chain connects TRBV7-6 to TRBJ1-1; 8 bases are a match to TRBD1. V was pared by 2 bases and J by 3 bases, with 8 bases of the junction left unmatched. The CDR3 consists of 16 residues. Per germline, CDR1 SGHVS and CDR2 FNYEAQ. Written as DNA, the CDR3 is TGTGCCAGCAGCTTATTTGGGCAGGGGGCGGACACTGAAGCTTTCTTT. Amino acids: CASSLFGQGADTEAFF.

The chain couples TRBV4-2 to TRBJ2-7; perhaps TRBD2 as D (5 bases). Per germline, CDR1 LGHNA and CDR2 YNFKEQ. V was cut by 1 base and J by 1 base, with 11 bases left in between. This CDR3 region has 15 residues. CDR3 in amino acids: CASSQAHGVSYEQYF. CDR3 DNA sequence: TGTGCCAGCAGCCAAGCCCACGGGGTTTCCTACGAGCAGTACTTC.

The chain recombines TRBV7-9 with TRBJ2-1; D possibly corresponds to TRBD2 (6 bases). The CDR3 spans 13 residues. CDR1 is SEHNR and CDR2 is FQNEAQ in the germline V gene (reference sequence). V was cut by 1 base and J by 10 bases, with 11 bases left in between. Here the CDR3 reads CASSLGRDWEQFF. The DNA of the CDR3 is TGTGCCAGCAGCTTAGGCCGGGACTGGGAGCAGTTCTTC.

The rearrangement uses TRBV10-3 and TRBJ1-4; TRBD1 aligns across 10 bases. From germline, CDR1 is ENHRY and CDR2 SYGVKD. V lost 8 bases to trimming and J lost 7 bases; unmatched junction nucleotides: 7. This CDR3 spans 14 amino acids. In DNA, the CDR3 is TGTGCCATCGGACCGACAGGGGGCGGTGAAAAACTGTTTTTT. Protein: CAIGPTGGGEKLFF.

The rearrangement links TRBV9 to TRBJ1-1; D unclear. The CDR3 sequence is 14 residues long. V dropped 2 bases and J dropped 8 bases, with 16 bases sitting between them. Per the germline V gene, CDR1 is SGDLS and CDR2 is YYNGEE. Here the CDR3 DNA reads TGTGCCAGCAGCGTTACATCATATCCCCTCGAAGCTTTCTTT. It is translated as CASSVTSYPLEAFF.

V is TRBV11-2 and J is TRBJ1-4, with TRBD1 as a possible D gene (5 bases). Trimming left V 0 bases short and J 5 bases short, with 10 bases between. The CDR3 totals 15 residues. Germline loops: CDR1 SGHAT, CDR2 FQNNGV. The CDR3 nucleotides read TGTGCCAGCAGCTTAGAGCTGGCAGGGAATGAAAAACTGTTTTTT. Its translation is CASSLELAGNEKLFF.

Written as DNA, the CDR3 is TGTGCCAGCAGCTTATACCCGGACAGGGTTAATGAAAAACTGTTTTTT. This codes for CASSLYPDRVNEKLFF. The chain combines TRBV7-4 with TRBJ1-4; 8 bases match TRBD1. This CDR3 is 16 amino acids long. The V gene's germline CDR1 is SGHVT and CDR2 SQSDAQ. The V and J ends lost 2 bases and 4 bases, in that order; junction bases with no gene match: 6.